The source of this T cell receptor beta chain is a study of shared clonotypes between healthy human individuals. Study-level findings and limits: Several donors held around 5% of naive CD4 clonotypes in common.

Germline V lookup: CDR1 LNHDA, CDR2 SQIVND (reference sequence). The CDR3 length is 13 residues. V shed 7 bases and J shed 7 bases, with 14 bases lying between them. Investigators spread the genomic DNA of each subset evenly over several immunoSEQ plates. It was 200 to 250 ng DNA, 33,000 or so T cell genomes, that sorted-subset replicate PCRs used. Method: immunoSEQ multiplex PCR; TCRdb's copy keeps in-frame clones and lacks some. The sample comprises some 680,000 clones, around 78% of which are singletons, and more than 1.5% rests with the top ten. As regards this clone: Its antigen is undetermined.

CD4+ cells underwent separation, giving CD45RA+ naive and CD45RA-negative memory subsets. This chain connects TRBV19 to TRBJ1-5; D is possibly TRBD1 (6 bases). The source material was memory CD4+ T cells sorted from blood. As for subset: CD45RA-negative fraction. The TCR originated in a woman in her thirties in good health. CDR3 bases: TGTGCCAGTAATAAACAGGGTGGGCAGCCCCAGCATTTT. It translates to CASNKQGGQPQHF.